A single sample is the source of the 5 T cell receptor beta chains below, sequenced in a study of long-term antiretroviral therapy in people with HIV. Survey-level immunoSEQ v3.0 assays were run. The data were produced by immunoSEQ multiplex PCR, yet TCRdb's version contains in-frame clones alone and is incomplete. Of about 13,000 clones in the sample, 77% are singletons; the top ten hold about a fifth. The input for sequencing was unsorted PBMCs, taken 1.3 years before starting antiretroviral therapy. The receptor source for this set is a man aged 35 to 55 with HIV.

Only a few counts were recorded for this clone. V and J are TRBV29-1 and TRBJ2-2, with D perhaps TRBD1 (6 bases). The germline gives CDR1 SQVTM, CDR2 ANQGSEA. The CDR3 consists of 11 residues. V was pared by 6 bases and J by 6 bases, with 8 bases between. CDR3 nucleotide sequence: TGCAGCGTCCACAGGGCCGGGGAGCTGTTTTTT. Translating it yields CSVHRAGELFF.

This sequence joins TRBV7-9 and TRBJ2-3; the match to TRBD2 covers 12 bases. This CDR3 has 19 residues. Germline assignment: CDR1 SEHNR and CDR2 FQNEAQ (reference sequence). The V and J ends lost 0 bases and 2 bases, in that order; junction bases with no gene match: 9. CDR3 bases: TGTGCCAGCAGCTTAGCGGGCCTAGCGGGGGGGAAATTCACAGATACGCAGTATTTT. It encodes CASSLAGLAGGKFTDTQYF.

CDR3 nucleotides: TGTGCCAGTAGTGGGGGGTCGGGCTCTGGAAACACCATATATTTT. This translates into CASSGGSGSGNTIYF. This chain uses TRBV19 with TRBJ1-3, with D possibly matching TRBD1 (5 bases). Germline-derived CDR1 and CDR2 are LNHDA and SQIVND (reference sequence). The CDR3 length is 15 residues. Trimming removed 5 bases from V and 0 bases from J, with 11 bases in between.

The J gene is TRBJ2-3, the V gene TRBV5-1, with D uncertain. Germline CDR1 reads SGHRS; CDR2 reads YFSETQ. The ends were cut back, 4 bases at V and 5 bases at J, with 14 bases in the middle. The CDR3 sequence is 14 residues long. CDR3 sequence: CASSGRQVGDTQYF. The CDR3 bases are TGCGCCAGCAGCGGGCGGCAGGTGGGAGATACGCAGTATTTT.

The CDR3 region has the DNA TGTGCCAGCAGTAGCCGACAGGCGCGGGAGGCTTTCTTT. Encoded protein: CASSSRQAREAFF. This sequence joins TRBV27 and TRBJ1-1, with a tentative D call TRBD1 (6 bases). The CDR3 runs to 13 residues. Germline values: CDR1 MNHEY, CDR2 SMNVEV (reference sequence). With 5 bases removed from V and 11 bases from J, the gap between germline ends came to 18 bases.